This entry lists 4 T cell receptor beta chains sequenced from one sample in a study of T cells in narcolepsy. Clones were sequenced by immunoSEQ multiplex PCR, and TCRdb holds only the in-frame ones, with some missing. The repertoire holds 9,500 to 14,000 clones, over 90% seen once, with around 1.1% in the top ten. Sample: CD45RA- memory CD4+ T cells from PBMCs. These receptors were taken from a human donor with narcolepsy.

This sequence joins TRBV7-9 and TRBJ1-1; no firm D call. The V end lost 1 base, the J end lost 1 base, and 7 bases lay between the germline ends. Per germline, CDR1 SEHNR and CDR2 FQNEAQ (reference sequence). The CDR3 runs to 14 residues. In nucleotides, the CDR3 is TGTGCCAGCAGCTTAGGGACGGAGAACACTGAAGCTTTCTTT. Amino acids: CASSLGTENTEAFF.

The chain is built from TRBV7-2 and TRBJ1-6; D is uncertain. Germline values: CDR1 SGHTA, CDR2 FQGNSA. Trimming pared 6 bases from V and 7 bases from J, leaving 13 bases between. The CDR3 has 14 residues. As DNA, the CDR3 is TGTGCCAGCAGGTTGGGGTCGGTAAATTCACCCCTCCACTTT. Amino acid sequence: CASRLGSVNSPLHF. The variable domain in full, with the rest retrieved from reference TRBV7-2 and TRBJ1-6, is GAGVSQSPSNKVTEKGKDVELRCDPISGHTALYWYRQSLGQGLEFLIYFQGNSAPDKSGLPSDRFSAERTGGSVSTLTIQRTQQEDSAVYLCASRLGSVNSPLHFGNGTRLTVT.

The genes are TRBV6-5 and TRBJ2-4; perhaps TRBD2 as D (5 bases). The germline V gene encodes CDR1 MNHEY and CDR2 SVGAGI. V was pared by 6 bases and J by 8 bases, with 14 bases between. The CDR3 spans 13 residues. This chain's CDR3 is CASRRTRVDIQYF. The CDR3 coding sequence is TGTGCCAGCAGACGGACTCGGGTGGACATTCAGTACTTC.

The chain couples TRBV5-1 to TRBJ1-1; unclear D gene. Looked up from germline, CDR1 is SGHRS and CDR2 is YFSETQ. There are 12 residues in the CDR3. Trimming took off 0 bases at V and 7 bases at J, with 7 bases between the two ends. The CDR3 nucleotides read TGCGCCAGCAGCTTGGACCATAGTGAAGCTTTCTTT. Translating gives CASSLDHSEAFF.